Below are 20 T cell receptor beta chains sequenced from a single sample in a study of T cell repertoires in cytomegalovirus infection. Via MiXCR, TCRdb re-called the reads, giving one row per CDR3 protein. In the table there are some 700,000 distinct CDR3 sequences, roughly 30% of which are singletons. These receptors' targets are unknown. The sequencing used cultured PBMCs, collected from culture after CMV antigen stimulation. The receptors were sampled from a human donor in good health (CMV status not recorded). Some clones in this sample may be carry-over from other donors' samples.

This clonotype was detected a few times. The genes are TRBV20-1 and TRBJ2-7; D uncertain. The germline V and J ends were trimmed by 5 bases and 0 bases, with 11 bases remaining between them. Germline CDR1 reads DFQATT; CDR2 reads SNEGSKA (reference sequence). This CDR3 is built from 13 residues. The CDR3 region has the DNA TGCAGTGCTGGGGTCACGAGCTCCTACGAGCAGTACTTC. This gives the protein CSAGVTSSYEQYF.

The chain carries TRBV4-3 and TRBJ1-5, with D possibly TRBD1 on 6 matching bases. The CDR3 consists of 15 residues. CDR1 is LGHNA and CDR2 is YSLEER in the germline V gene. Deletions cut 0 bases from V and 5 bases from J, with 11 bases between. CDR3 bases: TGCGCCAGCAGCCAAGATCTAAGGGGGGATCAGCCCCAGCATTTT. Its translation is CASSQDLRGDQPQHF.

The V and J genes are TRBV28 and TRBJ1-3; D is perhaps TRBD1 (6 bases). Germline CDR1 reads MDHEN; CDR2 reads SYDVKM. The germline V and J ends were trimmed by 2 bases and 5 bases, with 10 bases remaining between them. The CDR3 extends over 14 amino acids. Written as DNA, the CDR3 is TGTGCCAGCAGTTTACCAGGGGCTCGAAACACCATATATTTT. The encoded protein is CASSLPGARNTIYF.

This clonotype was recorded a few times. The chain couples TRBV7-2 to TRBJ2-5, with TRBD2 matching over 7 bases. The CDR3 length is 16 residues. The germline gives CDR1 SGHTA, CDR2 FQGNSA. After removal of 5 bases from V and 7 bases from J, the junction contained 16 bases not matched to a gene. The CDR3 DNA is TGTGCCAGCAGCCCCCACCCGGGACTAAACTTGGGGACCCAGTACTTC. Amino acid sequence: CASSPHPGLNLGTQYF.

The genes are TRBV20-1 and TRBJ2-1, with 8 bases lining up with TRBD2. J lost 2 bases, V lost 2 bases, and 8 bases had no gene match. The length of the CDR3 is 16 residues. From germline, CDR1 is DFQATT and CDR2 SNEGSKA (reference sequence). The CDR3 DNA is TGCAGTGCTAGAATGGGCGGGAGGAGTCCCTACAATGAGCAGTTCTTC. This encodes CSARMGGRSPYNEQFF.

The chain recombines TRBV19 with TRBJ1-5; TRBD1 agrees at 12 bases. Trimming cost V 10 bases and J 2 bases; bases outside gene matches: 15. Germline V gives CDR1 LNHDA, CDR2 SQIVND (reference sequence). The CDR3 spans 18 residues. The CDR3 loop is CATFPGTGGLRGNQPQHF. CDR3 nucleotides: TGTGCCACCTTTCCCGGGACAGGGGGCTTGAGGGGCAATCAGCCCCAGCATTTT. Full variable domain (outside the CDR3, taken from reference TRBV19 and TRBJ1-5): DGGITQSPKYLFRKEGQNVTLSCEQNLNHDAMYWYRQDPGQGLRLIYYSQIVNDFQKGDIAEGYSVSREKKESFPLTVTSAQKNPTAFYLCATFPGTGGLRGNQPQHFGDGTRLSIL.

This clonotype was recorded at least ten times. V and J are TRBV7-2 and TRBJ1-1; tentative D call: TRBD1 (6 bases). This CDR3 spans 14 amino acids. Germline lookup yields CDR1 SGHTA and CDR2 FQGNSA. Trimming shortened V by 6 bases and J by 1 base, and 12 bases separated the two germline ends. The CDR3 nucleotides are TGTGCCAGCAGGCCACTCAGGGGGAACACTGAAGCTTTCTTT. This translates into CASRPLRGNTEAFF.

The chain recombines TRBV7-9 with TRBJ2-3; TRBD2 is a possible D gene (5 bases). V dropped 1 base and J dropped 6 bases, with 14 bases sitting between them. There are 15 residues in the CDR3. CDR1 is SEHNR and CDR2 is FQNEAQ in the germline V gene (reference sequence). CDR3 in DNA: TGTGCCAGCAGCTTAGACCTCCAGATAGCGGATACGCAGTATTTT. Its translation: CASSLDLQIADTQYF.

The chain couples TRBV20-1 to TRBJ1-5; perhaps TRBD1 as D (5 bases). Trimming took off 7 bases at V and 7 bases at J, with 20 bases between the two ends. This CDR3 is 14 amino acids long. The germline V gene encodes CDR1 DFQATT and CDR2 SNEGSKA (reference sequence). In DNA, the CDR3 is TGCAGTGGGGGGGAAGATGCTAGTGGACAGCCCCAGCATTTT. Encoded protein: CSGGEDASGQPQHF.

The chain is built from TRBV2 and TRBJ1-5; D remains unclear. There are 12 residues in the CDR3. Germline values: CDR1 SNHLY, CDR2 FYNNEI. The V end was cut by 2 bases, the J end by 6 bases, with 5 bases between. The CDR3 sequence is CASSESRQPQHF. The CDR3 DNA follows: TGTGCCAGCAGTGAATCACGTCAGCCCCAGCATTTT.

This clonotype came up a few times. J is TRBJ1-1 and V is TRBV19, with D tentatively TRBD1 (5 bases). The germline V gene encodes CDR1 LNHDA and CDR2 SQIVND (reference sequence). The CDR3 sequence is 13 residues long. Trimming stripped 1 base from V and 6 bases from J, with 9 bases between. Written as DNA, the CDR3 is TGTGCCAGTAGTATAGGGGGCCGCGCTGAAGCTTTCTTT. As protein: CASSIGGRAEAFF.

The gene calls are TRBV25-1 and TRBJ2-1; 10 bases are a match to TRBD2. The CDR3 is made up of 18 amino acids. Trimming removed 3 bases from V and 0 bases from J; junction bases left unmatched: 8. CDR1 MGHDK and CDR2 SYGVNS come from the germline V gene. In DNA form, the CDR3 reads TGTGCCAGCAGTGACTTACTAGCGGGGTCTAGCTCCTACAATGAGCAGTTCTTC. This translates into CASSDLLAGSSSYNEQFF.

This clonotype turned up a few times. The J gene is TRBJ2-7, the V gene TRBV7-9; D may be TRBD2 (6 bases). The germline V gene has CDR1 SEHNR and CDR2 FQNEAQ (reference sequence). CDR3 size: 13 residues. The germline V and J ends were trimmed by 5 bases and 6 bases, with 14 bases remaining between them. DNA of the CDR3: TGTGCCAGCAGCCATAGCTTGGGAGGCGAGCAGTACTTC. Translation gives CASSHSLGGEQYF.

The chain is built from TRBV6-6 and TRBJ1-1; 7 bases are a match to TRBD1. Germline assignment: CDR1 MNHNY and CDR2 SVGAGI (reference sequence). Trimming removed 6 bases from V and 7 bases from J; junction bases left unmatched: 14. The CDR3 spans 15 residues. The CDR3 sequence: CASRGLNRGENEAFF. The CDR3 bases are TGTGCCAGCAGGGGATTAAACAGGGGCGAAAATGAAGCTTTCTTT.

This clonotype was observed a handful of times. The chain combines TRBV6-2 or TRBV6-3 with TRBJ2-1; TRBD1 matches 9 bases. This CDR3 has 17 amino acids. Looked up from germline, CDR1 is MNHEY and CDR2 is SVGEGT. V dropped 1 base and J dropped 1; count of bases not matched to a gene: 5. CDR3 nucleotides: TGTGCCAGCAGTTACTTAGTCGGACAGGGGTCCTACAATGAGCAGTTCTTC. Translation: CASSYLVGQGSYNEQFF.

This clonotype occurred a few times. This chain joins TRBV5-4 and TRBJ2-5, with 7 bases identical to TRBD1. CDR3 length equals 13 residues. V trimming: 7 bases; J trimming: 1 base; junction bases outside the gene matches: 4. Germline CDR1 SGHNT, CDR2 YYREEE (reference sequence). The chain's CDR3 is CASGTDIQETQYF. In DNA, the CDR3 is TGTGCCAGCGGGACAGACATCCAAGAGACCCAGTACTTC.

This clonotype has a count of ten or more. V is TRBV19 and J is TRBJ2-5, with a possible D match to TRBD1 (7 bases). The CDR3 length is 13 residues. The V end lost 4 bases, the J end lost 5 bases, and 11 bases lay between the germline ends. The germline gives CDR1 LNHDA, CDR2 SQIVND (reference sequence). CDR3 DNA: TGTGCCAGTAGTAGTCCAGGGGGGGAGACCCAGTACTTC. This translates into CASSSPGGETQYF.

This clonotype appeared many times. The chain carries TRBV7-2 and TRBJ2-7, with D perhaps TRBD1 (6 bases). Per the germline V gene, CDR1 is SGHTA and CDR2 is FQGNSA. The ends were cut back, 5 bases at V and 1 base at J, with 12 bases in the middle. This CDR3 is built from 14 residues. The CDR3 bases are TGTGCCAGCAGCCAGGCAGGGGTGTCCTACGAGCAGTACTTC. It codes for CASSQAGVSYEQYF.

This clonotype was seen only a few times. This chain connects TRBV6-1 to TRBJ1-5; D call uncertain. CDR3 length: 18 residues. The germline CDR1 and CDR2 sequences are MNHNS and SASEGT. Trimming stripped 2 bases from V and 0 bases from J, with 17 bases between. CDR3 loop: CASSEYLWAGYSNQPQHF. The CDR3 DNA reads as TGTGCCAGCAGTGAATACCTCTGGGCGGGGTATAGCAATCAGCCCCAGCATTTT.

The chain recombines TRBV12-3 or TRBV12-4 with TRBJ2-7; TRBD1 matches 8 bases. This CDR3 is 16 amino acids long. V lost 6 bases and J lost 7; bases outside the gene matches: 17. DNA of the CDR3: TGTGCCAGCAGCCGGCCACTCGACAGGGGAAAAAGGGAGCAGTACTTC. Translated, it gives CASSRPLDRGKREQYF.